The TCR beta chain described here comes from a study of tumor-infiltrating lymphocytes in localized non-small cell lung cancer. Background on the study: Tumor tissue and non-adjacent uninvolved lung came from each patient. General study results and limits: Technical variation could not be separated from intratumor heterogeneity here.

On this clone: What it binds is unknown.

Produced via immunoSEQ multiplex PCR; TCRdb's table is partial and in-frame only. The sample records 15,000 or so clones, roughly 76% being singletons. This TCR was sampled from a human donor with non-small cell lung cancer. Material for sequencing was lung tumor tissue.

The CDR3 bases are TGTGCCAGCAGTTCGACGGCCCACTCTGGAAACACCATATATTTT. Its translation: CASSSTAHSGNTIYF. This chain uses TRBV2 with TRBJ1-3; no clear D gene. The CDR3 runs 15 residues. The ends were cut back, 5 bases at V and 0 bases at J, with 11 bases in the middle. Germline V CDR1 and CDR2: SNHLY, FYNNEI.